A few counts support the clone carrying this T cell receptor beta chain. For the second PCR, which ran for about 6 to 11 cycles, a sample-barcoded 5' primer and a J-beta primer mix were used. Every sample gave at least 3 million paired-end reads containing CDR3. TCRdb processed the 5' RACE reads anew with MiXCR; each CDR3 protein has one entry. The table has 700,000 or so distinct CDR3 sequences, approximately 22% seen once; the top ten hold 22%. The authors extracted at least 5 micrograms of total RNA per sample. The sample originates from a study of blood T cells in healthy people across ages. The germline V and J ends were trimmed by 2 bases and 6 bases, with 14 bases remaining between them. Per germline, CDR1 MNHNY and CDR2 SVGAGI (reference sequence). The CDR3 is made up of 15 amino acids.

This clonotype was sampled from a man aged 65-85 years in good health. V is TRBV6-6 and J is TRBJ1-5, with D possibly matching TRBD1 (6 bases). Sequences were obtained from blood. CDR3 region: CASSYRQAGSQPQHF. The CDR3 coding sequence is TGTGCCAGCAGTTACCGACAGGCGGGTAGTCAGCCCCAGCATTTT.